Below, 3 T cell receptor beta chains from the same sample are listed, as sequenced in a study of blood T cell repertoires in COVID-19. TCRdb keeps only in-frame clones here, not all; method: immunoSEQ multiplex PCR. In the table there are 140,000 to 150,000 clones, approximately 83% of which are singletons. The sequencing sample was made of peripheral blood. These receptors came from a woman aged 55 to 70 with COVID-19, enrolled during active disease.

The J gene is TRBJ2-6, the V gene TRBV27; D unresolved. Germline CDR1 MNHEY, CDR2 SMNVEV (reference sequence). The CDR3 has 19 amino acids. V was pared by 3 bases and J by 0 bases, with 18 bases between. The CDR3 DNA is TGTGCCAGCAGTTTCCTCAGGCCCAGTCAATACTCTGGGGCCAACGTCCTGACTTTC. Protein sequence: CASSFLRPSQYSGANVLTF.

The chain is built from TRBV3-1 (or the pseudogene TRBV3-2) and TRBJ2-1, with a tentative D call TRBD2 (6 bases). The ends were cut back, 0 bases at V and 14 bases at J, with 11 bases in the middle. This CDR3 has 12 residues. Germline CDR1 LGHDT, CDR2 YNNKEL (reference sequence). The CDR3 region has the DNA TGTGCCAGCAGCCAAGATAACCGGGGGAAGTTCTTC. Translated: CASSQDNRGKFF.

This chain links TRBV28 with TRBJ1-1; possibly TRBD1 for D (6 bases). The CDR3 length is 19 residues. The germline V gene has CDR1 MDHEN and CDR2 SYDVKM. V lost 5 bases and J 7 bases, leaving 32 bases between the germline ends. The CDR3 nucleotides read TGTGCCAGCAGTCCTTATCGCCCTCTCATCGATATCAGGACAGATGAAGCTTTCTTT. It translates to CASSPYRPLIDIRTDEAFF.